This T cell receptor (beta chain) was recovered during a study of blood T cell repertoires in COVID-19. About the study: Nucleic acid was either cDNA or gDNA, and it came from T cells, B-cell-depleted T cells, or PBMCs.

TCRdb keeps only in-frame clones here, not all; method: immunoSEQ multiplex PCR. The repertoire includes about 110,000 clones, about three quarters of them detected once, and 4% to 5.5% sits in the top ten. This clone was seen only a few times. This CDR3 is built from 16 residues. From germline, CDR1 is SGHTS and CDR2 YDEGEE. The V and J ends lost 1 base and 10 bases, in that order; junction bases with no gene match: 11. The receptor comes from a man aged 70 or older with acute or convalescent COVID-19. Sample: peripheral blood. The V call is TRBV5-8, the J call TRBJ1-6, with 7 positions matching TRBD1. The DNA for the CDR3 is TGTGCCAGCAGCTTGCAAGAGACAGGGATCGGGTCACCCCTCCACTTT. It translates to CASSLQETGIGSPLHF.